What follows are 9 T cell receptor beta chains derived from one specimen sequenced in a study of Ad26.COV2.S vaccination and SARS-CoV-2 variants. Only in-frame clones appear in the TCRdb table, and some are missing; sequencing was by immunoSEQ multiplex PCR. This sample yields 300,000 to 400,000 clones, of which about nine tenths are seen a single time; around 3.7% belongs to the top ten. Treatment given: about 20 received Ad26.COV2.S at low or high dose, single or two shots; several received placebo; per-sample allocation not given. The samples date from day 63 after the first vaccine or placebo injection. The sequenced sample was peripheral blood, obtained in a trial of Ad26.COV2.S vaccine versus placebo. All receptors derive from a person between 18 and 60 years old who received the Ad26.COV2.S COVID-19 vaccine or a placebo.

The chain has TRBV10-2 and TRBJ2-5, with 9 positions matching TRBD2. CDR1 and CDR2 from the germline V gene are WSHSY and SAAADI. V lost 2 bases and J lost 3; bases outside the gene matches: 10. This CDR3 region has 17 residues. The CDR3 sequence is CASSESKLAGSKETQYF. CDR3 DNA: TGCGCCAGCAGTGAGAGTAAGCTAGCGGGGTCAAAAGAGACCCAGTACTTC.

The CDR3 nucleotides read TGTGCCAGCAGTTCAGGACTGGCCTACGAGCAGTACTTC. Its translation: CASSSGLAYEQYF. This chain joins TRBV27 and TRBJ2-7, with a tentative D call TRBD2 (5 bases). Germline CDR1 MNHEY, CDR2 SMNVEV (reference sequence). Trimming shortened V by 4 bases and J by 2 bases, and 9 bases separated the two germline ends. The CDR3 length is 13 residues.

This chain connects TRBV25-1 to TRBJ2-1; TRBD1 matches at 10 bases. Trimming took 6 bases from V and 9 from J; bases not matched to a gene: 5. This CDR3 is built from 13 residues. Germline V lookup: CDR1 MGHDK, CDR2 SYGVNS. The CDR3 reads CASSDRGRVEQFF. The CDR3 region has the DNA TGTGCCAGCAGCGACAGGGGGCGAGTTGAGCAGTTCTTC.

This chain joins TRBV5-1 and TRBJ1-4; TRBD1 matches at 7 bases. The CDR3 sequence is 16 residues long. CDR1 and CDR2 from the germline V gene are SGHRS and YFSETQ. Losses at the gene ends were 0 bases for V and 0 bases for J; bases not matched to a gene: 2. The CDR3 protein is CASSLGQGATNEKLFF. CDR3 DNA sequence: TGCGCCAGCAGCTTGGGACAGGGTGCAACTAATGAAAAACTGTTTTTT.

This clone was counted once. This chain joins TRBV5-7 and TRBJ1-6; 10 nucleotides match TRBD1. TRBV5-7 carries the ORF label, with uncertain function. J lost 7 bases, V lost 0 bases, and 4 bases had no gene match. This CDR3 has 16 amino acids. The CDR3 loop reads CASSLADRGRNSPLHF. CDR3 DNA sequence: TGTGCCAGCAGCTTGGCCGACAGGGGGCGGAATTCACCCCTCCACTTT.

The rearrangement links TRBV4-3 to TRBJ2-7; 8 bases match TRBD1. Germline V gives CDR1 LGHNA, CDR2 YSLEER. V was pared by 1 base and J by 3 bases, with 5 bases of the junction left unmatched. The CDR3 has 15 amino acids. CDR3 region: CASSQGEDRVYEQYF. The CDR3 DNA is TGCGCCAGCAGCCAAGGGGAGGACAGGGTCTACGAGCAGTACTTC.

This sequence joins TRBV29-1 and TRBJ1-1, with D unresolved. The CDR3 spans 12 residues. V was cut by 7 bases and J by 1 base, with 10 bases left in between. In germline, CDR1 is SQVTM, CDR2 ANQGSEA. The DNA for the CDR3 is TGCAGCGCCCAAATAGGGAACACTGAAGCTTTCTTT. Amino acid sequence: CSAQIGNTEAFF.

V gene TRBV4-2 combines with J gene TRBJ1-6; 9 bases fit TRBD1. The ends lost 1 base at V and 10 bases at J; junction bases unmatched: 5. Germline CDR1 is LGHNA and CDR2 is YNFKEQ. This CDR3 contains 15 residues. The CDR3 nucleotides read TGTGCCAGCAGCCAAGGCTGGACAGGGGTCTCACCCCTCCACTTT. Protein sequence: CASSQGWTGVSPLHF.

The table lists this clone with a count of one. The chain recombines TRBV2 with TRBJ2-1, with D possibly being TRBD2 (5 bases). CDR1 is SNHLY and CDR2 is FYNNEI in the germline V gene. This CDR3 is 16 amino acids long. The V end was cut by 9 bases, the J end by 0 bases, with 18 bases between. CDR3: CASRVLETTSYNEQFF. The CDR3 DNA follows: TGTGCCAGTAGAGTACTCGAGACTACCTCCTACAATGAGCAGTTCTTC. The full variable domain, rest sourced from reference TRBV2 and TRBJ2-1, is EPEVTQTPSHQVTQMGQEVILRCVPISNHLYFYWYRQILGQKVEFLVSFYNNEISEKSEIFDDQFSVERPDGSNFTLKIRSTKLEDSAMYFCASRVLETTSYNEQFFGPGTRLTVL.